This TCR beta chain is drawn from a study of blood T cell repertoires in COVID-19. Study information: Whether acute or convalescent, the COVID-19 samples came from the United States, Italy and Spain. The cDNA or gDNA used as material had been derived from T cells, B-cell-depleted T cells, or PBMCs.

This CDR3 has 13 residues. Per the authors' pipeline: Reference gene primer amplification yielded estimated nucleated cell counts. TCRdb keeps only in-frame clones here, not all; method: immunoSEQ multiplex PCR. That table supplies the V and J calls and clone size; D and trimming were determined from the DNA. The data show over 25,000 clones, approximately 80% seen once. The chain recombines TRBV1 with TRBJ2-7; the DNA was not compared with TRBD2, the D call given in the table. TRBV1 is recorded as a pseudogene. Specimen: peripheral blood. The clonotype was recovered from an older man with acute or convalescent COVID-19. CDR3 coding DNA: TGCACCGTTCCTCTGGGGGGGATCTACGAGCAGTACTTC. Protein: CTVPLGGIYEQYF.